These 7 T cell receptor beta chains were sequenced from one sample in a study of vaccination effects on CD4 cells after COVID-19. Ahead of sequencing, the ViraFEST assay grew antigen-specific CD4+ T cells using viral peptide pools. Isolating CD4+ T cells followed roughly ten days of culture. The antigens for these receptors are not known. TCRdb's copy holds only in-frame clones and misses some; the assay was immunoSEQ multiplex PCR. The sample carries under 65,000 clones, over 75% recorded once. This specimen was CD4+ T cells from PBMCs cultured with HCoV-229E spike peptides, taken before COVID-19 vaccination. These receptors were obtained from a human donor who received a COVID-19 vaccine.

This chain uses TRBV7-3 with TRBJ2-2; D is possibly TRBD1 (5 bases). This CDR3 is 14 amino acids long. V shed 2 bases and J shed 3 bases, with 7 bases lying between them. Germline CDR1 reads SGHTA; CDR2 reads FQGTGA. The CDR3, as DNA: TGTGCCAGCAGCTTATCAGGGCACACCGGGGAGCTGTTTTTT. Protein product: CASSLSGHTGELFF.

J is TRBJ2-7 and V is TRBV7-2; TRBD1 aligns across 8 bases. V gave up 2 bases and J gave up 7 bases; unmatched junction bases: 10. CDR1 and CDR2 (germline): SGHTA, FQGNSA. The CDR3 covers 15 residues. The CDR3 sequence is CASSLRGRGLGEQYV. The CDR3 region has the DNA TGTGCCAGCAGCTTAAGAGGCAGGGGGCTCGGAGAGCAGTACGTC.

The chain has TRBV7-8 and TRBJ1-5, with a tentative D call TRBD1 (5 bases). The V and J ends lost 0 bases and 7 bases respectively, with 13 bases between them. The CDR3 spans 15 residues. CDR1 SGHVS and CDR2 FQNEAQ come from the germline V gene. This chain's CDR3 is CASSLAWGRGQPQHF. The CDR3, as DNA: TGTGCCAGCAGCTTAGCATGGGGACGCGGCCAGCCCCAGCATTTT.

This sequence joins TRBV11-1 and TRBJ1-2; D gene uncertain. Trimming cost V 3 bases and J 4 bases, with 9 bases left between them. The CDR3 covers 13 residues. Germline CDR1 and CDR2: SGHAT and FQDESV (reference sequence). The CDR3 loop reads CASSFDGSYGYTF. The CDR3 DNA reads as TGTGCCAGCAGCTTCGACGGAAGCTATGGCTACACCTTC.

The genes are TRBV28 and TRBJ1-1; D gene uncertain. Germline V gene lookup returns CDR1 MDHEN and CDR2 SYDVKM. Trimming shortened V by 4 bases and J by 6 bases, and 9 bases separated the two germline ends. The CDR3 contains 12 residues. CDR3 amino acids: CASSSLPSEAFF. CDR3 coding DNA: TGTGCCAGCAGTTCCCTCCCATCTGAAGCTTTCTTT.

Here the CDR3 DNA reads TGCAGCGTTGTCAGGGTTAACACTGAAGCTTTCTTT. This gives the protein CSVVRVNTEAFF. The chain employs TRBV29-1 and TRBJ1-1, with D possibly being TRBD1 (5 bases). The V gene's germline CDR1 is SQVTM and CDR2 ANQGSEA. The germline V and J ends were trimmed by 4 bases and 2 bases, with 8 bases remaining between them. CDR3 length: 12 amino acids.

This chain uses TRBV7-2 with TRBJ1-3; D not certain. Trimming stripped 3 bases from V and 0 bases from J, with 6 bases between. The CDR3 totals 14 residues. Germline V lookup: CDR1 SGHTA, CDR2 FQGNSA. CDR3: CASSFIHSGNTIYF. The CDR3 DNA follows: TGTGCCAGCAGCTTTATACACTCTGGAAACACCATATATTTT.